These 12 T cell receptor beta chains came from one sample sequenced in a study of human T cells and chemical hapten exposure. TCRdb analysed the RACE reads with MiXCR anew, one entry per CDR3 protein. This table holds about 190,000 distinct CDR3 sequences, 20% to 25% found once. Described time point: patch test 3, about 24 weeks after DPC sensitization. Treatment defined: therapeutic diphenylcyclopropenone sensitization with weekly scalp DPC. The sequenced sample was whole blood, obtained in connection with sensitization to the hapten diphenylcyclopropenone (DPC). These receptors were obtained from a woman in her 40s with alopecia areata. Some clones in this sample may be carry-over from other donors' samples.

The chain is built from TRBV28 and TRBJ2-1; D might be TRBD2 (6 bases). V was shortened by 6 bases and J by 7 bases, with 13 bases between the two germline ends. Germline V gives CDR1 MDHEN, CDR2 SYDVKM. The CDR3 sequence is 13 residues long. CDR3 amino acids: CASSRLALNEQFF. The CDR3 nucleotides read TGTGCCAGCAGCCGCCTAGCGCTTAATGAGCAGTTCTTC.

This clonotype was detected only a few times. This rearrangement joins TRBV12-3 or TRBV12-4 to TRBJ2-7, with TRBD2 identical over 11 bases. After removal of 6 bases from V and 13 bases from J, the junction contained 8 bases not matched to a gene. The CDR3 sequence is 12 residues long. The CDR3 protein is CASSQTSGVTYF. The CDR3, as DNA: TGTGCCAGCAGCCAGACTAGCGGGGTGACCTACTTC.

This clonotype was seen only a few times. The genes are TRBV6-2 or TRBV6-3 and TRBJ1-1; unclear D gene. Trimming removed 4 bases at V and 5 bases at J, with 14 bases between. The CDR3 extends over 14 amino acids. The germline CDR1 and CDR2 sequences are MNHEY and SVGEGT. The CDR3 DNA follows: TGTGCCAGCAGTTCCCCCTTATGGTATACTGAAGCTTTCTTT. Translated: CASSSPLWYTEAFF.

DNA of the CDR3: TGTGCCAGCAGCCAATCCCGCAGGGGGCGCGAGCAGTACTTC. This encodes CASSQSRRGREQYF. The gene calls are TRBV4-2 and TRBJ2-7; 8 bases are a match to TRBD1. CDR1 and CDR2 from the germline V gene are LGHNA and YNFKEQ. This CDR3 has 14 residues. Trimming took 2 bases from V and 6 from J; bases not matched to a gene: 6.

The chain carries TRBV4-3 and TRBJ2-7; 9 bases align to TRBD1. The CDR3 runs to 15 residues. After removal of 1 base from V and 3 bases from J, the junction contained 4 bases not matched to a gene. Germline V gene data show CDR1 as LGHNA and CDR2 as YSLEER. The CDR3 region has the DNA TGCGCCAGCAGCCAAGGGACAGGGGTCGGCTACGAGCAGTACTTC. As protein: CASSQGTGVGYEQYF.

The chain employs TRBV7-8 and TRBJ2-7; weak D call: TRBD1 (6 bases). The CDR3 runs 15 residues. From germline, CDR1 is SGHVS and CDR2 FQNEAQ. Trimming took 5 bases from V and 2 from J, leaving 16 bases between them. The CDR3 sequence is CASSPPWDKTYEQYF. The CDR3 DNA is TGTGCCAGCAGCCCACCCTGGGACAAAACCTACGAGCAGTACTTC.

This clonotype was seen at least ten times. The chain links TRBV3-1 to TRBJ2-7; 7 bases fit TRBD1. This CDR3 spans 13 amino acids. V gave up 1 base and J gave up 4 bases; unmatched junction bases: 1. CDR1 and CDR2 from the germline V gene are LGHDT and YNNKEL (reference sequence). CDR3 loop: CASSQVRGYEQYF. As DNA, the CDR3 is TGTGCCAGCAGCCAAGTCAGGGGGTACGAGCAGTACTTC.

This chain connects TRBV20-1 to TRBJ2-7; 9 bases are shared with TRBD1. Germline V gene lookup returns CDR1 DFQATT and CDR2 SNEGSKA (reference sequence). This CDR3 comprises 14 residues. With V trimmed by 3 bases and J by 1 base, 4 bases remained unmatched. The chain's CDR3 is CSASPDRGSYEQYF. The CDR3 bases are TGCAGTGCTAGTCCGGACAGGGGTTCCTACGAGCAGTACTTC.

This clonotype was counted only a few times. The CDR3 protein is CSVGKGQETQYF. DNA of the CDR3: TGCAGCGTTGGGAAGGGACAAGAGACCCAGTACTTC. V is TRBV29-1 and J is TRBJ2-5; D not resolved. Germline V lookup: CDR1 SQVTM, CDR2 ANQGSEA. The V and J ends lost 4 bases and 2 bases respectively, with 8 bases between them. The CDR3 has 12 residues.

This clonotype was seen just once. The rearrangement uses TRBV7-9 and TRBJ2-1, with a possible D match to TRBD2 (5 bases). The ends were cut back, 3 bases at V and 3 bases at J, with 15 bases in the middle. The germline CDR1 and CDR2 sequences are SEHNR and FQNEAQ (reference sequence). The CDR3 has 16 amino acids. CDR3 residues: CASSFVSGLDYNEQFF. As DNA, the CDR3 is TGTGCCAGCAGCTTTGTAAGCGGACTCGACTACAATGAGCAGTTCTTC.

J is TRBJ1-1 and V is TRBV7-8, with D maybe TRBD1 (5 bases). The germline gives CDR1 SGHVS, CDR2 FQNEAQ. The CDR3 sequence is 14 residues long. V lost 2 bases to trimming and J lost 4 bases, with 11 bases between them. CDR3: CASSLTRRGTEAFF. CDR3 nucleotides: TGTGCCAGCAGCTTAACCCGAAGGGGCACTGAAGCTTTCTTT.

This clonotype came up a few times. V usage is TRBV12-3 or TRBV12-4 and J usage is TRBJ1-1; no reliable D call. The CDR3 is made up of 12 amino acids. Trimming removed 3 bases at V and 6 bases at J, with 8 bases between. The CDR3 spells CASSFTGSEAFF. As DNA, the CDR3 is TGTGCCAGCAGTTTTACGGGGTCTGAAGCTTTCTTT.